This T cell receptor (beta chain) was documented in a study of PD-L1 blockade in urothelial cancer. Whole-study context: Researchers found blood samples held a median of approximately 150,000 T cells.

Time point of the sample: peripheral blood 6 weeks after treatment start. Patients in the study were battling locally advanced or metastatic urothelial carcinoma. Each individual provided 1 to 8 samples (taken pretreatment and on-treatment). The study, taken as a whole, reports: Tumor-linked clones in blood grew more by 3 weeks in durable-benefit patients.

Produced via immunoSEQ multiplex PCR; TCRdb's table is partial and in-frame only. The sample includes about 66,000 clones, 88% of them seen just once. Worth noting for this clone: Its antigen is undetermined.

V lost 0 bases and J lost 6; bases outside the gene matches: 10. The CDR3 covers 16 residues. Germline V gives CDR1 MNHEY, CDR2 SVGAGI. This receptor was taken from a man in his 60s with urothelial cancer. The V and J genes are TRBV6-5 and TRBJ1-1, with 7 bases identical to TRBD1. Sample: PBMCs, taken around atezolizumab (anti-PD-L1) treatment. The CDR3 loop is CASSYSLGQGGAEAFF. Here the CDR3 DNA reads TGTGCCAGCAGTTACTCCTTAGGCCAGGGGGGTGCTGAAGCTTTCTTT.